This is a list of T cell receptor beta chains from one sample in a study of T cells after yellow fever vaccination. TCRdb reanalysed the 5' RACE reads using MiXCR and keeps one entry per CDR3 protein. The profile covers some 70,000 distinct CDR3 sequences, with about 6.5% appearing a single time and 35% to 40% taken by the ten largest. The specimen comprised CD8+ T cells sorted from PBMCs, sampled roughly seven weeks after the first yellow fever vaccination. The receptors originated from a man aged 18 to 35 who received the YFV17D yellow fever vaccine. Both conserved end residues are part of each CDR3. The order of the fields is J gene, clone size, V gene, D gene, CDR3 DNA, CDR3 protein. A D gene is named only where the DNA matches it firmly. Not every row has a clone size; where given, it reads once, few, many or a size class.

j_call: TRBJ2-6; clone_size: many; v_call: TRBV6-1; d_call: NA; cdr3_nt: TGTGCCAGCAGTCGGGGGACGGTGGGCTCTGGGGCCAACGTCCTGACTTTC; cdr3_aa: CASSRGTVGSGANVLTF
j_call: TRBJ2-2; clone_size: NA; v_call: TRBV12-3/TRBV12-4; d_call: NA; cdr3_nt: TGTGTCAGCAGCTTCAGGGGTTATACGAACACCGGGGAGCTGTTTTTT; cdr3_aa: CVSSFRGYTNTGELFF
j_call: TRBJ2-1; clone_size: many; v_call: TRBV5-1; d_call: TRBD2; cdr3_nt: TGCGCCAGCAGCAGAATGCCGGGGGGCTACAATGAGCAGTTCTTC; cdr3_aa: CASSRMPGGYNEQFF
j_call: TRBJ2-1; clone_size: NA; v_call: TRBV7-4; d_call: TRBD2; cdr3_nt: TGTGCCAGCAGCTTAGCGGGTAGCGGGGCCCCCTACAATGAGCAGTTCTTC; cdr3_aa: CASSLAGSGAPYNEQFF
j_call: TRBJ2-5; clone_size: many; v_call: TRBV6-5; d_call: TRBD1; cdr3_nt: TGTGCCAGCAGTTACTCGATAGGGACAGGGGACGCAGAGACCCAGTACTTC; cdr3_aa: CASSYSIGTGDAETQYF
j_call: TRBJ2-6; clone_size: NA; v_call: TRBV14; d_call: NA; cdr3_nt: TGTGCCAGCAGCCAAGCATTCAGGGAGCTACACTCTGGGGCCAACGTCCTGACTTTC; cdr3_aa: CASSQAFRELHSGANVLTF
j_call: TRBJ2-5; clone_size: many; v_call: TRBV29-1; d_call: TRBD1; cdr3_nt: TGCAGCGTTGAGCGGCAGGGGGTGGGAGAGACCCAGTACTTC; cdr3_aa: CSVERQGVGETQYF
j_call: TRBJ2-1; clone_size: NA; v_call: TRBV25-1; d_call: TRBD1; cdr3_nt: TGTGCCAGCAGTGAAGAGACAGGGATCGGCTACAATGAGCAGTTCTTC; cdr3_aa: CASSEETGIGYNEQFF
j_call: TRBJ2-7; clone_size: many; v_call: TRBV29-1; d_call: NA; cdr3_nt: TGCAGCGTTAAGACAGCCAGCTCCTACGAGCAGTACTTC; cdr3_aa: CSVKTASSYEQYF
j_call: TRBJ2-7; clone_size: many; v_call: TRBV4-3; d_call: NA; cdr3_nt: TGCGCCAGCAGCCAAGCCCACCACTACGAGCAGTACTTC; cdr3_aa: CASSQAHHYEQYF
j_call: TRBJ1-1; clone_size: many; v_call: TRBV7-6; d_call: TRBD1; cdr3_nt: TGTGCCAGCAGCTCCCGACAGGGAACGAACACTGAAGCTTTCTTT; cdr3_aa: CASSSRQGTNTEAFF
j_call: TRBJ2-1; clone_size: many; v_call: TRBV24-1; d_call: NA; cdr3_nt: TGTGCCACCAGTCTAACAGGCGGATACAATGAGCAGTTCTTC; cdr3_aa: CATSLTGGYNEQFF
j_call: TRBJ2-7; clone_size: many; v_call: TRBV18; d_call: NA; cdr3_nt: TGTGCCAGCTCGGCCCGGAGGGGATCCTACGAGCAGTACTTC; cdr3_aa: CASSARRGSYEQYF
j_call: TRBJ2-2; clone_size: many; v_call: TRBV29-1; d_call: NA; cdr3_nt: TGCAGCGTTGTCAGGAACACCGGGGAGCTGTTTTTT; cdr3_aa: CSVVRNTGELFF
j_call: TRBJ1-1; clone_size: many; v_call: TRBV9; d_call: TRBD1; cdr3_nt: TGTGCCAGCAGCACCCGGGACAGGCTGAACACTGAAGCTTTCTTT; cdr3_aa: CASSTRDRLNTEAFF
j_call: TRBJ2-2; clone_size: NA; v_call: TRBV12-3/TRBV12-4; d_call: NA; cdr3_nt: TGTACCTGCAGTTCCCCAGCCAGCAGGGATAAGGCCGGGGAGCTGTTTTTT; cdr3_aa: CTCSSPASRDKAGELFF
j_call: TRBJ1-3; clone_size: few; v_call: TRBV4-1; d_call: NA; cdr3_nt: TGCGCCAGCAGCCAAGTGAGCTCTGGAAACACCATATATTTT; cdr3_aa: CASSQVSSGNTIYF
j_call: TRBJ2-7; clone_size: many; v_call: TRBV27; d_call: TRBD1; cdr3_nt: TGTGCCAGCAGACGCTTTACTTCAGGGGGCGTCGAGCAGTACTTC; cdr3_aa: CASRRFTSGGVEQYF
j_call: TRBJ2-3; clone_size: many; v_call: TRBV29-1; d_call: NA; cdr3_nt: TGCAGCGTTGAAGGGGCGTCGGATACGCAGTATTTT; cdr3_aa: CSVEGASDTQYF
j_call: TRBJ1-1; clone_size: many; v_call: TRBV12-3/TRBV12-4; d_call: NA; cdr3_nt: TGTGCCACGGGGGGCAGTATGAACACTGAAGCTTTCTTT; cdr3_aa: CATGGSMNTEAFF
j_call: TRBJ1-5; clone_size: many; v_call: TRBV5-1; d_call: NA; cdr3_nt: TGCGCGAAGCACCGGGGAGATAGCAATCAGCCCCAGCATTTT; cdr3_aa: CAKHRGDSNQPQHF
j_call: TRBJ2-4; clone_size: many; v_call: TRBV3-1; d_call: TRBD2; cdr3_nt: TGTGCCAGCAGCCCCTTGACTAGCGGGGGGCTAGCCAAAAACATTCAGTACTTC; cdr3_aa: CASSPLTSGGLAKNIQYF
j_call: TRBJ2-3; clone_size: many; v_call: TRBV27; d_call: NA; cdr3_nt: TGTGCCAGCAGTTTATCTAGGGGGTTCGGGCAGTATTTT; cdr3_aa: CASSLSRGFGQYF
j_call: TRBJ2-1; clone_size: few; v_call: TRBV6-5; d_call: NA; cdr3_nt: TGTGCCAGCAGTTACTCGAGAAGCTTAACGTACAATGAGCAGTTCTTC; cdr3_aa: CASSYSRSLTYNEQFF
j_call: TRBJ2-4; clone_size: NA; v_call: TRBV4-1; d_call: NA; cdr3_nt: TGCGCCAGCAGCGACTTGGGACATTCAGTTTACTTC; cdr3_aa: CASSDLGHSVYF
j_call: TRBJ2-1; clone_size: many; v_call: TRBV27; d_call: NA; cdr3_nt: TGTGCCAGCAGTTTATCAGGCTCCTACAATGAGCAGTTCTTC; cdr3_aa: CASSLSGSYNEQFF
j_call: TRBJ2-5; clone_size: many; v_call: TRBV4-3; d_call: TRBD1; cdr3_nt: TGCGCCAGCAGCCAATATCGACAGGGGCTAGGAGAGACCCAGTACTTC; cdr3_aa: CASSQYRQGLGETQYF
j_call: TRBJ2-1; clone_size: many; v_call: TRBV7-2; d_call: TRBD2; cdr3_nt: TGTGCCAGCAGTCCCGGGACTAGCTCTGTCGATGAGCAGTTCTTC; cdr3_aa: CASSPGTSSVDEQFF
j_call: TRBJ1-1; clone_size: few; v_call: TRBV28; d_call: NA; cdr3_nt: TGTGCCAGCACTCGAGGCAACACTGAAGCTTTCTTT; cdr3_aa: CASTRGNTEAFF
j_call: TRBJ2-5; clone_size: many; v_call: TRBV5-1; d_call: NA; cdr3_nt: TGCGCCAGCAGCTTGGAATGGCAGTTAGGGGAGACCCAGTACTTC; cdr3_aa: CASSLEWQLGETQYF
j_call: TRBJ2-1; clone_size: few; v_call: TRBV5-4; d_call: NA; cdr3_nt: TGTGCCAGCAGCCTCGGGAGTGGCGGCAATGAGCAGTTCTTC; cdr3_aa: CASSLGSGGNEQFF
j_call: TRBJ2-5; clone_size: many; v_call: TRBV12-3/TRBV12-4; d_call: NA; cdr3_nt: TGTGCCAGCACTTTAAAGGGAGGCGGTCGGAAAGAGACCCAGTACTTC; cdr3_aa: CASTLKGGGRKETQYF
j_call: TRBJ2-1; clone_size: NA; v_call: TRBV3-1; d_call: NA; cdr3_nt: TGTGCCAGCAGCAAGGATGTCCCAGTCTACAATGAGCAGTTCTTC; cdr3_aa: CASSKDVPVYNEQFF
j_call: TRBJ1-6; clone_size: many; v_call: TRBV7-6; d_call: TRBD1; cdr3_nt: TGTGCCAGCAGCCCGACAGGGGGGAATTCACCCCTCCACTTT; cdr3_aa: CASSPTGGNSPLHF
j_call: TRBJ2-5; clone_size: many; v_call: TRBV6-5; d_call: NA; cdr3_nt: TGTGCCAGCCTTTATCGTATTAGGGTTGAAGAGACCCAGTACTTC; cdr3_aa: CASLYRIRVEETQYF
j_call: TRBJ2-5; clone_size: few; v_call: TRBV2; d_call: NA; cdr3_nt: TGTGCCAGCAGTGAGCCAACAGGGACCTCCCAAGAGACCCAGTACTTC; cdr3_aa: CASSEPTGTSQETQYF
j_call: TRBJ2-3; clone_size: many; v_call: TRBV24-1; d_call: NA; cdr3_nt: TGTGCCACCAGTGGTCCCTCGGTAGCGAACACAGATACGCAGTATTTT; cdr3_aa: CATSGPSVANTDTQYF
j_call: TRBJ2-2; clone_size: few; v_call: TRBV15; d_call: NA; cdr3_nt: TGTGCCACCAGCAGGGAACAGACACCGAACACCGGGGAGCTGTTTTTT; cdr3_aa: CATSREQTPNTGELFF
j_call: TRBJ2-1; clone_size: many; v_call: TRBV4-1; d_call: NA; cdr3_nt: TGCGCCAGCAGCCTGCTTAACAATGAGCAGTTCTTC; cdr3_aa: CASSLLNNEQFF
j_call: TRBJ1-3; clone_size: NA; v_call: TRBV6-5; d_call: NA; cdr3_nt: TGTGCCAGCAGTTACGTGGGGGCGTCTGGAAACACCATATATTTT; cdr3_aa: CASSYVGASGNTIYF
j_call: TRBJ2-5; clone_size: many; v_call: TRBV5-1; d_call: TRBD2; cdr3_nt: TGCGCCAGCAGCTGGCTGACTAGCGGGGTACAAGAGACCCAGTACTTC; cdr3_aa: CASSWLTSGVQETQYF
j_call: TRBJ1-1; clone_size: few; v_call: TRBV21-1; d_call: NA; cdr3_nt: TGTGCCAGCAGCAACCTATACAGGGAAGCTTTCTTT; cdr3_aa: CASSNLYREAFF
j_call: TRBJ1-1; clone_size: NA; v_call: TRBV6-5; d_call: NA; cdr3_nt: TGTGCCAGCAGGGCCGCACGGGTGTGGGTCACTGAAGCTTTCTTT; cdr3_aa: CASRAARVWVTEAFF
j_call: TRBJ1-1; clone_size: many; v_call: TRBV12-5; d_call: TRBD1; cdr3_nt: TGTGCTAGTGGCTCGGGACAGGGGATAAACACTGAAGCTTTCTTT; cdr3_aa: CASGSGQGINTEAFF
j_call: TRBJ2-1; clone_size: many; v_call: TRBV4-1; d_call: NA; cdr3_nt: TGCGCCAGCAGCCAAGAGAGGGGGGGCAATGAGCAGTTCTTC; cdr3_aa: CASSQERGGNEQFF